This T cell receptor beta chain stems from a study of CD4+ T cells in melanoma. This CDR3 is built from 13 residues. The germline V gene encodes CDR1 MRHNA and CDR2 SNTAGT. J was trimmed by 7 bases and V by 8 bases; bases with no gene match: 5. Profiled with immunoSEQ multiplex PCR; TCRdb holds only in-frame clones, not every one. In the table there are a few thousand clones, 50% to 75% of which are singletons. The TCR comes from a human donor with melanoma. Sequencing was performed on cells from a culture (not recorded whether cultured in vitro). The V and J genes are TRBV6-4 and TRBJ1-6; 7 nucleotides match TRBD1. Written as DNA, the CDR3 is TGTGCCAGCGTCCCCAGGGGGAATTCACCCCTCCACTTT. Its translation: CASVPRGNSPLHF.